The clone carrying this T cell receptor (beta chain) was seen just once. The antigen is undetermined. CTLA-4 blockade using ipilimumab, together with focal radiation, was received by patients with chemo-refractory metastatic non-small-cell lung cancer. This record comes from a study of radiotherapy plus CTLA-4 blockade in lung cancer. Study overall: Objective response was observed in around a sixth of patients, and disease control in around 31%.

Sequenced by immunoSEQ multiplex PCR; TCRdb stores in-frame clones only, minus some. The sample consists of more than 55,000 clones, 70% to 85% of them appearing once. Overall study findings and caveats: Response was reportedly best predicted by early blood T cell clone dynamics, with interferon-beta. Following radiotherapy plus ipilimumab, tumor-derived TCR clones expanded in the blood.

The CDR3 spans 14 residues. CDR1 and CDR2 from the germline V gene are LNHDA and SQIVND (reference sequence). The V gene lost 0 bases and the J gene lost 7 bases, with 13 bases spanning the gap. The receptor was isolated from a human donor with non-small cell lung cancer who had a complete response to radiotherapy plus ipilimumab. This chain connects TRBV19 to TRBJ2-7; the D is unclear. This specimen was peripheral blood, taken from a patient treated with radiotherapy plus ipilimumab. The CDR3 sequence is CASSIEQGPGEQYF. CDR3 sequence (DNA): TGTGCCAGTAGTATAGAACAAGGCCCCGGGGAGCAGTACTTC. Supplemented by reference TRBV19 and TRBJ2-7, the full variable domain reads DGGITQSPKYLFRKEGQNVTLSCEQNLNHDAMYWYRQDPGQGLRLIYYSQIVNDFQKGDIAEGYSVSREKKESFPLTVTSAQKNPTAFYLCASSIEQGPGEQYFGPGTRLTVT.